Detailed here is one TCR beta chain. Its target is unknown. The sample comes from a study of T cell responses to AZD1222 COVID-19 vaccine. Study-wide context: Samples with a second dose at about 4 or about 12 weeks were pooled together. Study-wide findings and caveats: Vaccine-related CD4 TCRs covered spike, predominating at 160-218 and 743-854. The donors showed a predominance of white British ancestry and of females, with possible underestimation of clonal diversity.

The table came from immunoSEQ multiplex PCR; TCRdb's copy has only in-frame clones and leaves some out. Of under 130,000 clones in the sample, roughly 91% are singletons; the top ten hold about 5%. CDR1 SEHNR and CDR2 FQNEAQ come from the germline V gene (reference sequence). The ends lost 5 bases at V and 5 bases at J; junction bases unmatched: 10. CDR3 size: 15 residues. This clonotype was obtained from an adult in good health. Sequencing used peripheral blood, obtained on day 0 of AZD1222 vaccination. The J gene is TRBJ1-1, the V gene TRBV7-9; 8 positions agree with TRBD1. The chain's CDR3 is CASSKITGGKTEAFF. In nucleotides, the CDR3 is TGTGCCAGCAGCAAAATTACAGGGGGGAAAACTGAAGCTTTCTTT.